These T cell receptor beta chains were read from a single sample in a study of blood T cell repertoires in COVID-19. Clones were sequenced by immunoSEQ multiplex PCR, and TCRdb holds only the in-frame ones, with some missing. The sample has 350,000 to 450,000 clones, around 91% seen once. Sequencing was carried out using PBMCs or T cells enriched from blood (not recorded which). All receptors derive from a man aged 25-45 years who had recovered from COVID-19. CDR3s leave out the opening cysteine and the closing phenylalanine or tryptophan. Each record gives: J gene, V gene, CDR3 protein.

J: TRBJ2-2
V: TRBV28
CDR3: ASSPTGTGHTGELF

J: TRBJ2-7
V: TRBV6-6
CDR3: ASSPQIGQVGTYEQY

J: TRBJ1-5
V: TRBV28
CDR3: ASSFRGSGNQPQH

J: TRBJ2-6
V: TRBV18
CDR3: ASSLVTDSGANVLT

J: TRBJ1-1
V: TRBV27
CDR3: ASSLRQRNTEAF

J: TRBJ1-1
V: TRBV20-1
CDR3: SASWPLQGPEAF

J: TRBJ1-6
V: TRBV27
CDR3: ASSARTVSSSYNSPLH

J: TRBJ2-5
V: TRBV5-1
CDR3: ASSLQGIQETQY

J: TRBJ2-7
V: TRBV10-3
CDR3: AISRTGGSSEQY

J: TRBJ1-1
V: TRBV5-6
CDR3: ASSLPRTGVGGEAF

J: TRBJ1-1
V: TRBV7-3
CDR3: ASSLTINTEAF

J: TRBJ2-1
V: TRBV6-4
CDR3: ASGGLALGEQF

J: TRBJ2-3
V: TRBV10-3
CDR3: AISEDRVPDTQY

J: TRBJ2-5
V: TRBV9
CDR3: ASSVAGGVRETQY

J: TRBJ1-2
V: TRBV29-1
CDR3: SVDLRGGTNYGYT

J: TRBJ1-5
V: TRBV27
CDR3: ASSRGLDRGGNQPQH

J: TRBJ2-7
V: TRBV19
CDR3: ASRTSGQISYEQY

J: TRBJ2-1
V: TRBV28
CDR3: ASRPSGTTSYNEQF

J: TRBJ2-7
V: TRBV10-3
CDR3: ATAEPRGITYEQY

J: TRBJ2-7
V: TRBV5-1
CDR3: ASSAGTSGYEQY

J: TRBJ2-3
V: TRBV30
CDR3: AWSVQNYPTDTQY

J: TRBJ2-7
V: TRBV11-1
CDR3: ASSSRDRGNYEQY

J: TRBJ2-5
V: TRBV19
CDR3: ASSKTSGRLETQY

J: TRBJ1-5
V: TRBV19
CDR3: ASSIRGPGQPQH

J: TRBJ2-1
V: TRBV30
CDR3: AWSELAGDNEQF

J: TRBJ2-4
V: TRBV5-6
CDR3: ASSPGEAKNIQY

J: TRBJ2-2
V: TRBV19
CDR3: ASLLAGHNTGELF

J: TRBJ2-5
V: TRBV27
CDR3: ASINPSGTQY

J: TRBJ2-2
V: TRBV10-1
CDR3: ASSRDTYTGELF

J: TRBJ2-5
V: TRBV5-6
CDR3: ASSKTGGFETQY

J: TRBJ1-2
V: TRBV10-3
CDR3: AISDQGRGLYGYT

J: TRBJ1-2
V: TRBV5-1
CDR3: ASRTGQAYGYT

J: TRBJ1-2
V: TRBV4-1
CDR3: ASSPPGQSHYT

J: TRBJ1-1
V: TRBV12-3/TRBV12-4
CDR3: ASQTDGGTEAF

J: TRBJ2-5
V: TRBV5-1
CDR3: ASSLSLAETQY